The clone carrying this T cell receptor beta chain was seen many times. Its target is unknown. MiXCR, applied by TCRdb to the 5' RACE reads, yields one record per CDR3 protein. The repertoire holds some 35,000 distinct CDR3 sequences, with around 3.9% as singletons. This sample was included in a study of early T cells in non-severe SARS-CoV-2 infection. The wider study: The chains were unpaired, and the sequenced material was bulk RNA from unsorted whole blood.

General observations from the study: The VDJdb matching leaned toward anti-spike CD8 responses and overlooked private and CD4 specificities.

CDR1 MNHNY and CDR2 SVGAGI come from the germline V gene (reference sequence). This CDR3 is 17 amino acids long. The V end was cut by 5 bases, the J end by 4 bases, with 23 bases between. Material for sequencing was whole blood. The V gene is TRBV6-6, the J gene TRBJ1-1; D is unresolved. The sequence was obtained from an adult who was a healthcare worker with PCR-confirmed SARS-CoV-2 infection or an uninfected control (not recorded which). The CDR3 sequence: CASSLAPGRRGTTEAFF. CDR3 coding DNA: TGTGCCAGCAGTCTGGCGCCAGGACGGCGAGGAACCACTGAAGCTTTCTTT.